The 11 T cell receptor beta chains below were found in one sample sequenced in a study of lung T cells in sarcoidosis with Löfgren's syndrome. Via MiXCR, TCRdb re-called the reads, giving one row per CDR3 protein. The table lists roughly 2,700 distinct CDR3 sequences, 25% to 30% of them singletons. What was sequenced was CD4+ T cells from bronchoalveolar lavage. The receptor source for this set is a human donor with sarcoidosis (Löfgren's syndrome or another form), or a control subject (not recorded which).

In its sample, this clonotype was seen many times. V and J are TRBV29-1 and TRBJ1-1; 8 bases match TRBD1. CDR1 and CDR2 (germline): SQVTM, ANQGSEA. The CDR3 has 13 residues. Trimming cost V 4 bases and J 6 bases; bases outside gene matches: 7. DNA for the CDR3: TGCAGCGTTGGGCGACAGGGGCGATCTGAAGCTTTCTTT. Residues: CSVGRQGRSEAFF.

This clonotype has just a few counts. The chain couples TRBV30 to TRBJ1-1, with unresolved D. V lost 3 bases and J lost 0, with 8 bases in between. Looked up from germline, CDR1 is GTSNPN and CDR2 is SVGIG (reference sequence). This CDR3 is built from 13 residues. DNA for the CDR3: TGTGCCTGGAGAAAGGAAATGAACACTGAAGCTTTCTTT. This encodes CAWRKEMNTEAFF.

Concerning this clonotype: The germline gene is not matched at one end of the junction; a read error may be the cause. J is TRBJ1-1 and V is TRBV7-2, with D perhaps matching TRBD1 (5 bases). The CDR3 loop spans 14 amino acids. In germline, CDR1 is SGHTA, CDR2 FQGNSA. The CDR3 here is CDSRPGTVDTEAFF. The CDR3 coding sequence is TGTGACAGCAGACCTGGGACGGTGGACACTGAAGCTTTCTTT.

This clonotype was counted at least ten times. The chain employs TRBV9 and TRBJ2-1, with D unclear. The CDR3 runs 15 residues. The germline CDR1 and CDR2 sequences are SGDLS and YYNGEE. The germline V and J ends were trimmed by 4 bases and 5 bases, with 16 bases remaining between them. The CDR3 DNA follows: TGTGCCAGCAGCCCTCACCCTCAGAGTAACAATGAGCAGTTCTTC. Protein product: CASSPHPQSNNEQFF.

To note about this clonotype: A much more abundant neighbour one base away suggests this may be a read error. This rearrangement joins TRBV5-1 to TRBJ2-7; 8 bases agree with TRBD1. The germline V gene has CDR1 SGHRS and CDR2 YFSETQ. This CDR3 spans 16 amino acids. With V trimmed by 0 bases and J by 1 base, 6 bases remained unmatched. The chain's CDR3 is CASSLASRTGSYEQYF. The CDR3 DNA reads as TGCGCCAGCAGCTTGGCCAGCCGGACAGGGTCCTACGAGCAGTACTTC.

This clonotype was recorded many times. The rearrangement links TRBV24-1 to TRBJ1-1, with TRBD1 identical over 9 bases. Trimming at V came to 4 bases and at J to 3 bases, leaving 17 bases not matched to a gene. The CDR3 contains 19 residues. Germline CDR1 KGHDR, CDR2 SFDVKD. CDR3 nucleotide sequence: TGTGCCACCAGTGAACCCCAACCGGACAGGGGATGTATGGACACTGAAGCTTTCTTT. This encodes CATSEPQPDRGCMDTEAFF.

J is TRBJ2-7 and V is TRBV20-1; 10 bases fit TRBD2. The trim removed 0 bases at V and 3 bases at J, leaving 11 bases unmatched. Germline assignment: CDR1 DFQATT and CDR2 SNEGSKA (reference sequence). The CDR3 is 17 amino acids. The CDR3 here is CSARDRLSGTSDYEQYF. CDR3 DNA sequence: TGCAGTGCTAGAGATAGGTTGTCCGGGACTAGCGACTACGAGCAGTACTTC.

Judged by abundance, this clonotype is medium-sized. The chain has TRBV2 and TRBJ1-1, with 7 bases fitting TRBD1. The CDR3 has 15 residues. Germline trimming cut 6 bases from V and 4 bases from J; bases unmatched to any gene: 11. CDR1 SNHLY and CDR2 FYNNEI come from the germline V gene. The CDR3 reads CASSELQGFGTEAFF. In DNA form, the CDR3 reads TGTGCCAGCAGCGAGTTACAGGGGTTTGGCACTGAAGCTTTCTTT.

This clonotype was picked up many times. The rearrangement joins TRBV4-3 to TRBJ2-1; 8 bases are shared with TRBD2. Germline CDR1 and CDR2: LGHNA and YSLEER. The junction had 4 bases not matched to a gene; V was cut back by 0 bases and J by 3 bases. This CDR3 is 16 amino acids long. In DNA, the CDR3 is TGCGCCAGCAGCCAAGAACCTACTAGCGGCTACAATGAGCAGTTCTTC. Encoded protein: CASSQEPTSGYNEQFF.

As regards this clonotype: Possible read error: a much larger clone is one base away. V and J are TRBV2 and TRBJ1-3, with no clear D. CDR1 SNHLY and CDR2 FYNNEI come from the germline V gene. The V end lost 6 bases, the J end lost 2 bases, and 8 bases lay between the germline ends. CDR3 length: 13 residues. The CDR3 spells CASRWEPGNTIYF. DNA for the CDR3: TGTGCCAGCAGATGGGAGCCTGGAAACACCATATATTTT.

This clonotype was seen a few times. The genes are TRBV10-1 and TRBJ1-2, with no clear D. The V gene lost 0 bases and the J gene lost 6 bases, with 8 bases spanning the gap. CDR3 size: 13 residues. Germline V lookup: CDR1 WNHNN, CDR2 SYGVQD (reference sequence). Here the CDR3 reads CASSESGSDGYTF. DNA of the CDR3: TGCGCCAGCAGTGAGTCGGGCAGTGATGGCTACACCTTC.